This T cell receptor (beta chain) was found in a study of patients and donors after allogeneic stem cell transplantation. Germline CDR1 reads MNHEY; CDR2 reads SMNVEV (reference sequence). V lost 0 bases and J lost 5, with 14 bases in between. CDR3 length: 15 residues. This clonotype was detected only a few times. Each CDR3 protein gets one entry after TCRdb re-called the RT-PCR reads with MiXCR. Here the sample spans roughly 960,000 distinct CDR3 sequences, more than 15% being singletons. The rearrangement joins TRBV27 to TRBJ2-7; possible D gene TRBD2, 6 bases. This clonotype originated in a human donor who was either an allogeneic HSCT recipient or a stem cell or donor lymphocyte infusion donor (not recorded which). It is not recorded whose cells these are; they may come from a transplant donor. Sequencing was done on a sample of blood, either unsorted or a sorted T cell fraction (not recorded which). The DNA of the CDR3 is TGTGCCAGCAGTTTATCTGCGGGATCTAGGGACGAGCAGTACTTC. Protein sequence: CASSLSAGSRDEQYF.